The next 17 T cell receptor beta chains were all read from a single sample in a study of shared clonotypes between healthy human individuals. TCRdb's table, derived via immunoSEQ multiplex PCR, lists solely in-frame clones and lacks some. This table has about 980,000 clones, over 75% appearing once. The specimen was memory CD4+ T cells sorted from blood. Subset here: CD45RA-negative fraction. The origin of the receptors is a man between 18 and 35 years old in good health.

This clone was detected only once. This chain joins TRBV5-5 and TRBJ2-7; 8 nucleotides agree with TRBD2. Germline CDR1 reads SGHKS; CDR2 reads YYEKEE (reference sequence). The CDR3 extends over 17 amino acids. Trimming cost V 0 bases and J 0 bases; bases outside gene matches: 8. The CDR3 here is CASSLASGGASSYEQYF. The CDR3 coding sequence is TGTGCCAGCAGCTTGGCGAGCGGGGGTGCTAGCTCCTACGAGCAGTACTTC.

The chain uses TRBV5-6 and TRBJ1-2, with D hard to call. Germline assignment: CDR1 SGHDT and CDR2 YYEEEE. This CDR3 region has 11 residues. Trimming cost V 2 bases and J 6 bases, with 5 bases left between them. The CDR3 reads CASSLQNGYTF. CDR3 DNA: TGTGCCAGCAGCTTACAAAATGGCTACACCTTC. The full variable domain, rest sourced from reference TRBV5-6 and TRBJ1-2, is DAGVTQSPTHLIKTRGQQVTLRCSPKSGHDTVSWYQQALGQGPQFIFQYYEEEERQRGNFPDRFSGHQFPNYSSELNVNALLLGDSALYLCASSLQNGYTFGSGTRLTVV.

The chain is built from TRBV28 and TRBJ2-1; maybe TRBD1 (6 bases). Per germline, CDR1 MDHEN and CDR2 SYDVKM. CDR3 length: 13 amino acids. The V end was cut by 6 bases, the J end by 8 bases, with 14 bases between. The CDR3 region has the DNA TGTGCCAGCAGGGAACAGGGCGACGATGAGCAGTTCTTC. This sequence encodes CASREQGDDEQFF.

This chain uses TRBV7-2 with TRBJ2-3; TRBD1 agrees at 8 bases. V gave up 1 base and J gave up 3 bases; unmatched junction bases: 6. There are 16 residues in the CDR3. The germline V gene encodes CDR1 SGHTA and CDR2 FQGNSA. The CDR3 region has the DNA TGTGCCAGCAGCTTAGTAGGGACAGGCCCGACAGATACGCAGTATTTT. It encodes CASSLVGTGPTDTQYF.

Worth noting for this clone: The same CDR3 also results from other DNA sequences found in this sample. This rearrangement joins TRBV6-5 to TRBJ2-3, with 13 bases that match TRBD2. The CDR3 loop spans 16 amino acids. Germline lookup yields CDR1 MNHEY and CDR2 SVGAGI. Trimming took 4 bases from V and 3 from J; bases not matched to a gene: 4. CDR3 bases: TGTGCCAGCAGTTCTACTAGCGGGAGGGCAACAGATACGCAGTATTTT. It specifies CASSSTSGRATDTQYF.

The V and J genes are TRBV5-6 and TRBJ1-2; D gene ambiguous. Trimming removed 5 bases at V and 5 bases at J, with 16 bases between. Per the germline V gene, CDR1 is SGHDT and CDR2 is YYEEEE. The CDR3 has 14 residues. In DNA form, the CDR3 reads TGTGCCAGCAGGATTCCGGGCCCTAGTTATGGCTACACCTTC. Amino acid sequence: CASRIPGPSYGYTF.

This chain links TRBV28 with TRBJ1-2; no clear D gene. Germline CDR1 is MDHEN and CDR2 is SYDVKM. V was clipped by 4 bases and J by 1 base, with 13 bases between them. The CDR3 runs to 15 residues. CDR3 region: CASSSEAGGNYGYTF. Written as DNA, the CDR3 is TGTGCCAGCAGTTCCGAGGCAGGAGGTAACTATGGCTACACCTTC.

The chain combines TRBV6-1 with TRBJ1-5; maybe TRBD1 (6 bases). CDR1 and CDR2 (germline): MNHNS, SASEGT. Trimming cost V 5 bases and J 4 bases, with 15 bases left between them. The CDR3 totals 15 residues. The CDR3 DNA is TGTGCCAGCAGTCGTTCCAGGGGAGAAAATCAGCCCCAGCATTTT. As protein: CASSRSRGENQPQHF.

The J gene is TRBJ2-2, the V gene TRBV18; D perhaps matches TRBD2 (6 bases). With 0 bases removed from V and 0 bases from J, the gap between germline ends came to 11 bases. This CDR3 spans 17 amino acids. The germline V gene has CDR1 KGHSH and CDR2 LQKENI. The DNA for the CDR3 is TGTGCCAGCTCACCACCAGCACTAGCAGCGAACACCGGGGAGCTGTTTTTT. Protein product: CASSPPALAANTGELFF.

As DNA, the CDR3 is TGTGCCAGCAGCAACTGGGGAACAGGGAAACTGACTGGGGCCAACGTCCTGACTTTC. This encodes CASSNWGTGKLTGANVLTF. The rearrangement joins TRBV11-2 to TRBJ2-6, with D maybe TRBD1 (6 bases). Trimming removed 5 bases at V and 2 bases at J, with 22 bases between. The CDR3 has 19 residues. CDR1 and CDR2 from the germline V gene are SGHAT and FQNNGV.

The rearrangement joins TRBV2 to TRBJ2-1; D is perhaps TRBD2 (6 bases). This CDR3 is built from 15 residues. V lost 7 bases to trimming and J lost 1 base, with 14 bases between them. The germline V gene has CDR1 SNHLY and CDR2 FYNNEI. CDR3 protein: CASKPTSASYNEQFF. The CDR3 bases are TGTGCCAGCAAACCGACTAGTGCATCCTACAATGAGCAGTTCTTC.

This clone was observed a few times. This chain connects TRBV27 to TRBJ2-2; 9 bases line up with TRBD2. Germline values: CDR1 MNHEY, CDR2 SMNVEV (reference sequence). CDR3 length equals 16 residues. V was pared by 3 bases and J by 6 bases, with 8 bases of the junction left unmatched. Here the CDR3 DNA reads TGTGCCAGCAGTTTGAATAGCGGGAGTCTCTCCGGGGAGCTGTTTTTT. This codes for CASSLNSGSLSGELFF.

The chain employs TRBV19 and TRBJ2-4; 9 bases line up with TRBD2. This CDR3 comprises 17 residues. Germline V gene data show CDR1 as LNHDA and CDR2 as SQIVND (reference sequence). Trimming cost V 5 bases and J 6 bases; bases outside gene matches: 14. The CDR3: CASSGGLAGSGGNIQYF. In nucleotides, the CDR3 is TGTGCCAGTAGTGGAGGTCTAGCGGGGTCTGGGGGAAACATTCAGTACTTC.

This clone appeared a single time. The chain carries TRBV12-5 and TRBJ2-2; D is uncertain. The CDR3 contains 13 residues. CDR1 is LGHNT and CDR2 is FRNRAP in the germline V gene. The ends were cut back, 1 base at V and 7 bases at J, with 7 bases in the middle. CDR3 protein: CASGLAPIGELFF. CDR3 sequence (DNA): TGTGCTAGTGGTTTGGCCCCGATCGGGGAGCTGTTTTTT.

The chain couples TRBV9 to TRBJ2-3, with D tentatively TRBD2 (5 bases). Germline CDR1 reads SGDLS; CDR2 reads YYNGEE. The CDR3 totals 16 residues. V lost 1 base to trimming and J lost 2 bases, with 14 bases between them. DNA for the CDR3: TGTGCCAGCAGCGTAAGAGGCGGGCAGGCCACAGATACGCAGTATTTT. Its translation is CASSVRGGQATDTQYF.

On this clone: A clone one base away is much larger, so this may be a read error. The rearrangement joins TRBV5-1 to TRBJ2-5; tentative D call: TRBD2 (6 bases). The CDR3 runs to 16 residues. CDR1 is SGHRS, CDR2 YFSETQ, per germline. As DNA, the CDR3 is TGCGCCAGCGGCTTGGGAGGACATTCCCGACAAGAGACCCAGTACTTC. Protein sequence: CASGLGGHSRQETQYF.

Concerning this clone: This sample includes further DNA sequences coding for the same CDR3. The chain's CDR3 is CASSIAGQGVYEQYF. CDR3 in DNA: TGTGCCAGTAGTATAGCTGGACAGGGGGTATACGAGCAGTACTTC. The rearrangement links TRBV19 to TRBJ2-7, with TRBD1 identical over 10 bases. V lost 1 base and J lost 4; bases outside the gene matches: 4. The CDR3 is 15 residues long. Germline values: CDR1 LNHDA, CDR2 SQIVND (reference sequence).